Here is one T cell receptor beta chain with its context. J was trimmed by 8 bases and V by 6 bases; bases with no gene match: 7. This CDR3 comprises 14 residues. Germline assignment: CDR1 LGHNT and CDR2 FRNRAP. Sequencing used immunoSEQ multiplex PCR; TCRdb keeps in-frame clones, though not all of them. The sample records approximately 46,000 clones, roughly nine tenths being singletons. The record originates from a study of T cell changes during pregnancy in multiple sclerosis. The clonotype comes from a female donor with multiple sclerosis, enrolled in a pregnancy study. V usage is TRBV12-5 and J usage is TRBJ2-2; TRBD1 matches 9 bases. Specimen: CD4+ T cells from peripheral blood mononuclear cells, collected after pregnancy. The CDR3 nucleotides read TGTGCTAGTGGCTTACAGGGGGCTTTAGGGGAGCTGTTTTTT. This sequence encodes CASGLQGALGELFF. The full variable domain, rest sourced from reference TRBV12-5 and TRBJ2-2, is DARVTQTPRHKVTEMGQEVTMRCQPILGHNTVFWYRQTMMQGLELLAYFRNRAPLDDSGMPKDRFSAEMPDATLATLKIQPSEPRDSAVYFCASGLQGALGELFFGEGSRLTVL.